These 24 T cell receptor beta chains originate from one sample sequenced in a study of control samples from healthy donors and cancer patients. Measured with immunoSEQ multiplex PCR; TCRdb has only the in-frame clones, and not every one. In the table there are 40,000 to 60,000 clones, 86% of which are singletons. The specimen sequenced was PBMCs. The receptor source for this set is a woman aged 45-65 years with lung cancer.

CDR3 in amino acids: CASSVLGSTNEKLFF. The CDR3 nucleotides are TGTGCCAGCAGCGTATTGGGGTCAACTAATGAAAAACTGTTTTTT. This sequence joins TRBV9 and TRBJ1-4, with D unclear. V lost 1 base to trimming and J lost 0 bases, with 7 bases between them. The V gene's germline CDR1 is SGDLS and CDR2 YYNGEE. There are 15 residues in the CDR3.

The rearrangement joins TRBV19 to TRBJ1-1; D gene unclear. The CDR3 is made up of 13 amino acids. Looked up from germline, CDR1 is LNHDA and CDR2 is SQIVND (reference sequence). The V gene lost 3 bases and the J gene lost 3 bases, with 8 bases spanning the gap. The CDR3: CASSMDSDTEAFF. The CDR3 DNA is TGTGCCAGTAGTATGGACTCGGACACTGAAGCTTTCTTT.

The chain recombines TRBV18 with TRBJ2-1; D call uncertain. The CDR3 sequence is 15 residues long. V lost 2 bases and J lost 4, with 12 bases in between. From germline, CDR1 is KGHSH and CDR2 LQKENI. The CDR3 nucleotides are TGTGCCAGCTCACCAAGGGATTCAGCTTACAATGAGCAGTTCTTC. Its translation is CASSPRDSAYNEQFF.

This chain links TRBV29-1 with TRBJ1-1; TRBD1 matches at 8 bases. CDR1 and CDR2 (germline): SQVTM, ANQGSEA. The length of the CDR3 is 13 residues. Trimming cost V 4 bases and J 1 base; bases outside gene matches: 2. The chain's CDR3 is CSVGTGRNTEAFF. Written as DNA, the CDR3 is TGCAGCGTTGGGACAGGGAGGAACACTGAAGCTTTCTTT.

The rearrangement uses TRBV6-5 and TRBJ1-2; no clear D gene. Trimming stripped 6 bases from V and 7 bases from J, with 6 bases between. CDR3 length equals 10 residues. Germline values: CDR1 MNHEY, CDR2 SVGAGI. The CDR3 nucleotides are TGTGCCAGCAGGGACGGTGGCTACACCTTC. This gives the protein CASRDGGYTF.

The rearrangement uses TRBV6-5 and TRBJ2-7; TRBD2 might be the D (5 bases). This CDR3 is 14 amino acids long. Per the germline V gene, CDR1 is MNHEY and CDR2 is SVGAGI. V lost 6 bases, J lost 3 bases, and 15 bases lay in between. The CDR3 nucleotides read TGTGCCAGCAGCCTAAAGGTGGACTTCTACGAGCAGTACTTC. Translated: CASSLKVDFYEQYF.

The V call is TRBV3-1 (or the pseudogene TRBV3-2), the J call TRBJ2-1; D unclear. This CDR3 comprises 14 residues. V dropped 0 bases and J dropped 5 bases, with 8 bases sitting between them. Germline CDR1 is LGHDT and CDR2 is YNNKEL (reference sequence). Here the CDR3 DNA reads TGTGCCAGCAGCCAAGATTTAGCAGACAATGAGCAGTTCTTC. Protein product: CASSQDLADNEQFF.

V is TRBV5-1 and J is TRBJ2-3; weak D call: TRBD1 (6 bases). Germline V gene data show CDR1 as SGHRS and CDR2 as YFSETQ. This CDR3 region has 14 residues. With 4 bases removed from V and 4 bases from J, the gap between germline ends came to 13 bases. In nucleotides, the CDR3 is TGCGCCAGCAGCCTAAGCCCAGGGGCAGATACGCAGTATTTT. Amino acid sequence: CASSLSPGADTQYF.

For the CDR3, the DNA is TGTGCCAGCAGTTTATTCCAGGGTAGCGGGGGGTACAATGAGCAGTTCTTC. Amino acids: CASSLFQGSGGYNEQFF. The chain recombines TRBV27 with TRBJ2-1; 10 bases line up with TRBD2. This CDR3 comprises 17 residues. Germline assignment: CDR1 MNHEY and CDR2 SMNVEV (reference sequence). V trimming: 1 base; J trimming: 4 bases; junction bases outside the gene matches: 7.

The V gene is TRBV2, the J gene TRBJ2-3; 8 bases agree with TRBD2. The length of the CDR3 is 14 residues. The junction had 8 bases not matched to a gene; V was cut back by 7 bases and J by 5 bases. Germline loops: CDR1 SNHLY, CDR2 FYNNEI. The CDR3 here is CASNRGGALDTQYF. The CDR3, as DNA: TGTGCCAGCAACCGGGGGGGCGCCTTAGATACGCAGTATTTT.

The sample holds a few counts of this clone. This sequence joins TRBV27 and TRBJ2-2; D assignment may be TRBD1 or TRBD2 (6 bases each). The CDR3 spans 13 residues. Germline V lookup: CDR1 MNHEY, CDR2 SMNVEV (reference sequence). V was shortened by 7 bases and J by 7 bases, with 13 bases between the two germline ends. CDR3 bases: TGTGCCAGCATCGGGGGCTTCGGCGGGGAGCTGTTTTTT. Translation gives CASIGGFGGELFF.

The CDR3 bases are TGTGCCAGCAGTGAAGGGGACAGGAATCAGCCCCAGCATTTT. It specifies CASSEGDRNQPQHF. The gene calls are TRBV2 and TRBJ1-5, with TRBD1 identical over 8 bases. CDR3 length: 14 amino acids. From germline, CDR1 is SNHLY and CDR2 FYNNEI. V lost 1 base, J lost 4 bases, and 0 bases stayed unmatched.

The chain has TRBV18 and TRBJ1-6; no definite D call. The V end lost 6 bases, the J end lost 7 bases, and 13 bases lay between the germline ends. The germline gives CDR1 KGHSH, CDR2 LQKENI. The CDR3 extends over 14 amino acids. Here the CDR3 DNA reads TGTGCCAGCTCCGACCGAACCCTCAATTCACCCCTCCACTTT. Encoded protein: CASSDRTLNSPLHF. Combining the CDR3 with reference TRBV18 and TRBJ1-6 gives the whole variable domain NAGVMQNPRHLVRRRGQEARLRCSPMKGHSHVYWYRQLPEEGLKFMVYLQKENIIDESGMPKERFSAEFPKEGPSILRIQQVVRGDSAAYFCASSDRTLNSPLHFGNGTRLTVT.

This chain uses TRBV10-3 with TRBJ1-5; possible D gene TRBD1, 5 bases. The CDR3 is 19 residues long. V was cut by 0 bases and J by 3 bases, with 21 bases left in between. CDR1 and CDR2 (germline): ENHRY, SYGVKD. The CDR3 region is CAISESVTGRPAPNQPQHF. The CDR3, as DNA: TGTGCCATCAGTGAGTCTGTCACAGGCCGACCGGCCCCCAATCAGCCCCAGCATTTT.

The chain is built from TRBV5-6 and TRBJ2-1; D could derive from TRBD1 or TRBD2 (6 bases each). Trimming removed 5 bases at V and 2 bases at J, with 14 bases between. The CDR3 totals 15 residues. CDR1 and CDR2 from the germline V gene are SGHDT and YYEEEE. CDR3 in amino acids: CASRVTGRPYNEQFF. The CDR3 DNA follows: TGTGCCAGCAGAGTTACAGGGAGGCCCTACAATGAGCAGTTCTTC.

This sequence joins TRBV11-2 and TRBJ2-1; D perhaps matches TRBD1 (6 bases). Germline V CDR1 and CDR2: SGHAT, FQNNGV. V was shortened by 8 bases and J by 5 bases, with 19 bases between the two germline ends. The CDR3 covers 15 residues. The CDR3 DNA sequence: TGTGCCAGCGCGCTCTCGAGGACAGTAGACAATGAGCAGTTCTTC. It yields the protein CASALSRTVDNEQFF.

This CDR3 reads CASSPEGGTETQYF. As DNA, the CDR3 is TGTGCCAGCAGCCCAGAGGGGGGCACTGAGACCCAGTACTTC. The V and J genes are TRBV9 and TRBJ2-5; D tentatively fits TRBD1 or TRBD2 (6 bases each). This CDR3 region has 14 residues. V was shortened by 4 bases and J by 5 bases, with 15 bases between the two germline ends. Germline values: CDR1 SGDLS, CDR2 YYNGEE.

The chain recombines TRBV7-6 with TRBJ2-7; 8 nucleotides agree with TRBD1. This CDR3 comprises 14 residues. Per the germline V gene, CDR1 is SGHVS and CDR2 is FNYEAQ. V trimming: 2 bases; J trimming: 3 bases; junction bases outside the gene matches: 3. DNA for the CDR3: TGTGCCAGCAGCTTACAAGGACAGGGCTACGAGCAGTACTTC. Translating gives CASSLQGQGYEQYF.

The J gene is TRBJ1-1, the V gene TRBV11-3; D call uncertain. The CDR3 is 13 amino acids. CDR1 is SGHNT, CDR2 YENEEA, per germline. The V gene lost 6 bases and the J gene lost 1 base, with 9 bases spanning the gap. The CDR3 loop reads CASRLTENTEAFF. CDR3 DNA: TGTGCCAGCAGGTTAACAGAGAACACTGAAGCTTTCTTT.

The rearrangement links TRBV3-1 (or the pseudogene TRBV3-2) to TRBJ1-2, with unresolved D. The germline gives CDR1 LGHDT, CDR2 YNNKEL (reference sequence). The CDR3 contains 18 residues. With 0 bases removed from V and 2 bases from J, the gap between germline ends came to 19 bases. CDR3 in DNA: TGTGCCAGCAGCCAAGATCTTTCAGGACTCCTGAGCAACTATGGCTACACCTTC. Translated: CASSQDLSGLLSNYGYTF.

The gene calls are TRBV4-2 and TRBJ1-2, with a weak D call TRBD1 (5 bases). From germline, CDR1 is LGHNA and CDR2 YNFKEQ. This CDR3 contains 15 residues. V was cut by 1 base and J by 7 bases, with 16 bases left in between. The CDR3 DNA sequence: TGTGCCAGCAGCCAAGGGAGGGACGGTATTGGTGGCTACACCTTC. It is translated as CASSQGRDGIGGYTF.

This rearrangement joins TRBV18 to TRBJ2-5, with D unclear. Germline V gene lookup returns CDR1 KGHSH and CDR2 LQKENI. V lost 3 bases and J lost 5, with 10 bases in between. The CDR3 has 13 residues. The CDR3 region is CASSPLGGETQYF. For the CDR3, the DNA is TGTGCCAGCTCACCTCTGGGCGGTGAGACCCAGTACTTC.

CDR3 loop: CASSFGAVHTF. The DNA of the CDR3 is TGTGCCAGCAGTTTTGGGGCGGTCCACACCTTC. The V call is TRBV12-3 or TRBV12-4, the J call TRBJ1-2; maybe TRBD1 (5 bases). The CDR3 extends over 11 amino acids. V was shortened by 3 bases and J by 12 bases, with 11 bases between the two germline ends.

There are a few counts of this clone. This sequence joins TRBV7-9 and TRBJ1-2; the match to TRBD1 covers 10 bases. Germline CDR1 is SEHNR and CDR2 is FQNEAQ (reference sequence). The CDR3 sequence is 14 residues long. Losses at the gene ends were 4 bases for V and 4 bases for J; bases not matched to a gene: 3. The CDR3 loop reads CASSSGQGSYGYTF. The CDR3, as DNA: TGTGCCAGCAGCTCGGGACAGGGGAGCTATGGCTACACCTTC. The full variable domain, rest sourced from reference TRBV7-9 and TRBJ1-2, is DTGVSQNPRHKITKRGQNVTFRCDPISEHNRLYWYRQTLGQGPEFLTYFQNEAQLEKSRLLSDRFSAERPKGSFSTLEIQRTEQGDSAMYLCASSSGQGSYGYTFGSGTRLTVV.